This T cell receptor (beta chain) was found in a study of cytomegalovirus exposure and HLA in healthy donors. Overall study results and limits: Available immune exposure information covered CMV serostatus only.

PCR involved 60 Vbeta and 13 Jbeta primers. Generated by immunoSEQ multiplex PCR, the TCRdb table keeps only in-frame clones and is missing some. This sample contains around 76,000 clones. The length of the CDR3 is 17 residues. Looked up from germline, CDR1 is LNHDA and CDR2 is SQIVND (reference sequence). The V and J ends lost 3 bases and 6 bases, in that order; junction bases with no gene match: 11. Of note for this clone: Its antigen is not known.

The gene calls are TRBV19 and TRBJ2-2, with TRBD2 matching over 9 bases. Specimen: PBMCs. The TCR was taken from a middle-aged man in good health and CMV-seronegative. The CDR3, as DNA: TGTGCCAGTAGTATTGGGAGCGGGAGGATCCCCGCCGGGGAGCTGTTTTTT. Translation: CASSIGSGRIPAGELFF.